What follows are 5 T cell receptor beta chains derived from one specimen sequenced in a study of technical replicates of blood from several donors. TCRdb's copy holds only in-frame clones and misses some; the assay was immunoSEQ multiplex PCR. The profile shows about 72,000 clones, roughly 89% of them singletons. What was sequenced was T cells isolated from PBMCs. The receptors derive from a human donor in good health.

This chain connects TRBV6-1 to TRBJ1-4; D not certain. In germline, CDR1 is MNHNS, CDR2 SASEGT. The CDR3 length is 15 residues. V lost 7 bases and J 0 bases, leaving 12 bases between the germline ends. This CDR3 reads CASTLEWSTNEKLFF. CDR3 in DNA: TGTGCCAGCACTCTCGAGTGGTCAACTAATGAAAAACTGTTTTTT.

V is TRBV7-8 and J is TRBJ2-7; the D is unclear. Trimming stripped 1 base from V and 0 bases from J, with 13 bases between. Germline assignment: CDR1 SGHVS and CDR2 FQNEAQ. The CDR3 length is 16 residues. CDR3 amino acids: CASSLVLSVSSYEQYF. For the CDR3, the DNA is TGTGCCAGCAGCTTAGTCTTGTCGGTTAGCTCCTACGAGCAGTACTTC.

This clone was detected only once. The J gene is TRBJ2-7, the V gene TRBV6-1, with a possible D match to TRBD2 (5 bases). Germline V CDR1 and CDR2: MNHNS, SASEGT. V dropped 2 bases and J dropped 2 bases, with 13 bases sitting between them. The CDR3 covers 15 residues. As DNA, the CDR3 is TGTGCCAGCAGTGAATGGGGAACTAGTACCTACGAGCAGTACTTC. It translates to CASSEWGTSTYEQYF.

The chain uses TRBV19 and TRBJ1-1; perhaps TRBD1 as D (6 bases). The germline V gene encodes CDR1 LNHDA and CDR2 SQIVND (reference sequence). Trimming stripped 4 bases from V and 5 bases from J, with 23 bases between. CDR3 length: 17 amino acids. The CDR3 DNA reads TGTGCCAGTAGTAACCGAAAGGGGGACACGAAAGGAACTGAAGCTTTCTTT. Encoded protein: CASSNRKGDTKGTEAFF.

CDR3 nucleotide sequence: TGTGCCAGCAGCTTGGGACAGGGCCACAATGAGCAGTTCTTC. Translating gives CASSLGQGHNEQFF. The V gene is TRBV7-9, the J gene TRBJ2-1, with 9 nucleotides matching TRBD1. J lost 5 bases, V lost 3 bases, and 2 bases had no gene match. The CDR3 loop spans 14 amino acids. The germline V gene encodes CDR1 SEHNR and CDR2 FQNEAQ (reference sequence). The full variable domain, completed using reference TRBV7-9 and TRBJ2-1, is DTGVSQNPRHKITKRGQNVTFRCDPISEHNRLYWYRQTLGQGPEFLTYFQNEAQLEKSRLLSDRFSAERPKGSFSTLEIQRTEQGDSAMYLCASSLGQGHNEQFFGPGTRLTVL.